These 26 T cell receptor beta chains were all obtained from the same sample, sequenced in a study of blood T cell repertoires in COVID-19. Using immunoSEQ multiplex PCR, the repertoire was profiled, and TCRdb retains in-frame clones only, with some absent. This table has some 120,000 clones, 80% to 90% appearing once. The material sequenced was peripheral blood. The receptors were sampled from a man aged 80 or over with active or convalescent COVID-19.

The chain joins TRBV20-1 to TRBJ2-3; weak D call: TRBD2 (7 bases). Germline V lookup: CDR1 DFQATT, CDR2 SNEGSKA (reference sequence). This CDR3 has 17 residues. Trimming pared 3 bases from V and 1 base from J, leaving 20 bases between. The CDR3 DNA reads TGCAGTGCTAGTGGTGGGGCGGGGGCTATCGGCACAGATACGCAGTATTTT. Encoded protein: CSASGGAGAIGTDTQYF.

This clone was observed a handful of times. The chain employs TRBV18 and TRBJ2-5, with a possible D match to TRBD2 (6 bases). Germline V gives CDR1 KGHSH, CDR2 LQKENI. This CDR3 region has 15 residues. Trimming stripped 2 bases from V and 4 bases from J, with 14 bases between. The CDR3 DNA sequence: TGTGCCAGCTCACCATGGAGGGGATCGGGAGAGACCCAGTACTTC. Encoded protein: CASSPWRGSGETQYF.

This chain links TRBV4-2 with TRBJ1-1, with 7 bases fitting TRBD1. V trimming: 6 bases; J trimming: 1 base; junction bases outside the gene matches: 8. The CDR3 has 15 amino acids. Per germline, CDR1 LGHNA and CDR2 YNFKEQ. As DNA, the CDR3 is TGTGCCAGCAGACTCCAGACAGGGCAGAACACTGAAGCTTTCTTT. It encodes CASRLQTGQNTEAFF.

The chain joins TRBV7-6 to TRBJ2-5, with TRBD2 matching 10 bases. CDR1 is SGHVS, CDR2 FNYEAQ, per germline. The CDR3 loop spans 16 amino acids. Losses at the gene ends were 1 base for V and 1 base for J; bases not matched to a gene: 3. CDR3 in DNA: TGTGCCAGCAGCTTAGGGCTAGCGGGGGCCCAAGAGACCCAGTACTTC. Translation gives CASSLGLAGAQETQYF.

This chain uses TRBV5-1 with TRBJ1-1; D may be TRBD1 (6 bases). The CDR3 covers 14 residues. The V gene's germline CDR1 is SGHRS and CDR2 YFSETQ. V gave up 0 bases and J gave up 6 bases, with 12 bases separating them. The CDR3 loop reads CASSLDPGVSEAFF. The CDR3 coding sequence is TGCGCCAGCAGCTTGGATCCAGGGGTCTCTGAAGCTTTCTTT.

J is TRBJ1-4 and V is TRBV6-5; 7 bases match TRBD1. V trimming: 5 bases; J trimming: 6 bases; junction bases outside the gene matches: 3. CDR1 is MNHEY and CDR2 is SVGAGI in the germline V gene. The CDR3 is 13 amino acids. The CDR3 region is CASSRDRDEKLFF. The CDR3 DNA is TGTGCCAGCAGTCGCGACAGGGATGAAAAACTGTTTTTT.

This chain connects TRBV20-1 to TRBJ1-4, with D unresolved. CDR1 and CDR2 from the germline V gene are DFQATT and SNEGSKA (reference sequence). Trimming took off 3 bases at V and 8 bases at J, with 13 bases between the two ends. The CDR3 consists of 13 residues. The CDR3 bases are TGCAGTGCTAGTACTGATATTAACGAAAAACTGTTTTTT. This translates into CSASTDINEKLFF.

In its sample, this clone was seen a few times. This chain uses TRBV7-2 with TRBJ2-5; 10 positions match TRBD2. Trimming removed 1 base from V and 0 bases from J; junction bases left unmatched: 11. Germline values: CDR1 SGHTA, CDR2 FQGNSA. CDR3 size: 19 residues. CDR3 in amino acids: CASSLGPRTSGWYQETQYF. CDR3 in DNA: TGTGCCAGCAGCTTAGGTCCTAGGACTAGCGGATGGTACCAAGAGACCCAGTACTTC.

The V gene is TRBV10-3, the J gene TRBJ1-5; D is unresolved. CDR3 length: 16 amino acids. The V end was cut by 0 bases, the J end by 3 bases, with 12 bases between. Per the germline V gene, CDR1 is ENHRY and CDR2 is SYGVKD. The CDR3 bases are TGTGCCATCAGTGAGTCAGAGGGAATGGACAATCAGCCCCAGCATTTT. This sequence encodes CAISESEGMDNQPQHF.

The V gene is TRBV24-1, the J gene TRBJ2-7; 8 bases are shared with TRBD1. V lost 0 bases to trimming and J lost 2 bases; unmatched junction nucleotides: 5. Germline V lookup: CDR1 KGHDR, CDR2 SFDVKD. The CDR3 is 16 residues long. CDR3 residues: CATSDLQGAMTYEQYF. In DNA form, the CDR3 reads TGTGCCACCAGTGATTTGCAGGGGGCGATGACCTACGAGCAGTACTTC.

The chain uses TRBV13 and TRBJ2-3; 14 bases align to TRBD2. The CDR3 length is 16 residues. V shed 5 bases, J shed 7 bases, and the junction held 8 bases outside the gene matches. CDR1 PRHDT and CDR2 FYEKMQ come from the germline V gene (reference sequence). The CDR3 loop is CASSPRLAGGPNTQYF. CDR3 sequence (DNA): TGTGCCAGCAGCCCTCGACTAGCGGGGGGGCCAAATACGCAGTATTTT. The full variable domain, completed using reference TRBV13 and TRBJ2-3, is AAGVIQSPRHLIKEKRETATLKCYPIPRHDTVYWYQQGPGQDPQFLISFYEKMQSDKGSIPDRFSAQQFSDYHSELNMSSLELGDSALYFCASSPRLAGGPNTQYFGPGTRLTVL.

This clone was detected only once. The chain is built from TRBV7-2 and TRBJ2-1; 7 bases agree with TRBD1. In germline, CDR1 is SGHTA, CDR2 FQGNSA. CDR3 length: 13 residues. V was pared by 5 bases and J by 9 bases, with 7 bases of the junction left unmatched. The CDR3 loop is CASSLTGLGEQFF. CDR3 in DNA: TGTGCCAGCAGCCTGACAGGGTTGGGTGAGCAGTTCTTC.

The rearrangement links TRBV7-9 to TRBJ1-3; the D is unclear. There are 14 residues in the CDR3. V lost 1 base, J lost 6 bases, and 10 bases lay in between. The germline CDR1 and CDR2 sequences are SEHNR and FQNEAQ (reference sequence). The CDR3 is CASSLDSMKNTIYF. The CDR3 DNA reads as TGTGCCAGCAGCTTAGACTCCATGAAAAACACCATATATTTT.

The CDR3 DNA reads TGTGCCATCAGCGGGACAGGGCATGAAAAACTGTTTTTT. This encodes CAISGTGHEKLFF. The chain is built from TRBV10-3 and TRBJ1-4, with TRBD1 identical over 9 bases. Germline V lookup: CDR1 ENHRY, CDR2 SYGVKD. After removal of 6 bases from V and 6 bases from J, the junction contained 2 bases not matched to a gene. The CDR3 contains 13 residues.

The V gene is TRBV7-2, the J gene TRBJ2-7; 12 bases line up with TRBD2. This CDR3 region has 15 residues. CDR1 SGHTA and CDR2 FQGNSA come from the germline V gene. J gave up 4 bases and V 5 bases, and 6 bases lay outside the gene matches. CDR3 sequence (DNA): TGTGCCAGCAGCAATCCACTAGCGGGGGGATACGAGCAGTACTTC. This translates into CASSNPLAGGYEQYF.

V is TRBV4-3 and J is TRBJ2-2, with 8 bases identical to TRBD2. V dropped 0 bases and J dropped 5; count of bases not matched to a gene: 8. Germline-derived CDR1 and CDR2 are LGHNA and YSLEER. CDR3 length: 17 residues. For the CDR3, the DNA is TGCGCCAGCAGCCAAGAGTGGACTAGCCTCGGTACCGGGGAGCTGTTTTTT. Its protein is CASSQEWTSLGTGELFF.

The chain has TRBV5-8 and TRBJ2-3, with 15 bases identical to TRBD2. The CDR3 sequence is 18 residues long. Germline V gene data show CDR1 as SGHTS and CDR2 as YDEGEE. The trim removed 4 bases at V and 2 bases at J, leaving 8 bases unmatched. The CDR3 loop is CASSGTSGGPRLTDTQYF. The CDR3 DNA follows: TGTGCCAGCAGCGGGACTAGCGGGGGGCCCCGCCTCACAGATACGCAGTATTTT.

The CDR3 sequence is CASSYGSSGSYGYTF. The CDR3 DNA follows: TGTGCCAGCAGTTACGGTAGCAGTGGTAGCTATGGCTACACCTTC. The V call is TRBV6-5, the J call TRBJ1-2; D not certain. V lost 2 bases, J lost 4 bases, and 14 bases lay in between. Per the germline V gene, CDR1 is MNHEY and CDR2 is SVGAGI. CDR3 length: 15 amino acids.

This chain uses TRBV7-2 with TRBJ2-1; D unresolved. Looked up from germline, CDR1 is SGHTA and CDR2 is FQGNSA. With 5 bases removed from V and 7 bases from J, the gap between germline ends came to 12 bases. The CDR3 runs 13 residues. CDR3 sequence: CASSPLLENEQFF. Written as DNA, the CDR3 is TGTGCCAGCAGCCCCCTTTTAGAAAATGAGCAGTTCTTC.

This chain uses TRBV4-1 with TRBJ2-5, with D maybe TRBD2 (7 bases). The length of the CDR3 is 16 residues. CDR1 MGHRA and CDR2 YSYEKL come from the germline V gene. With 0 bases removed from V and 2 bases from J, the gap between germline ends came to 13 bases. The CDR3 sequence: CASSQDRGAWQETQYF. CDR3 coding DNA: TGCGCCAGCAGCCAAGATCGGGGGGCATGGCAAGAGACCCAGTACTTC.

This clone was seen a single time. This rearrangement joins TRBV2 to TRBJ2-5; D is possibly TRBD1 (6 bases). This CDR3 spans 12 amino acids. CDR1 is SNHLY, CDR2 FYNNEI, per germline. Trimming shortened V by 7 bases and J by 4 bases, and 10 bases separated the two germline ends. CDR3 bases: TGTGCCAGCAACAGGGCGTCAGAGACCCAGTACTTC. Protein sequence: CASNRASETQYF.

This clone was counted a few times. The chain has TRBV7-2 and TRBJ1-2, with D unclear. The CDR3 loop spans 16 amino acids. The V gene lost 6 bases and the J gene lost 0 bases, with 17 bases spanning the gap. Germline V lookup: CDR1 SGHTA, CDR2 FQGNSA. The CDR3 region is CASRQSYTLANYGYTF. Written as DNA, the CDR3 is TGTGCCAGCAGACAATCGTATACCCTCGCTAACTATGGCTACACCTTC.

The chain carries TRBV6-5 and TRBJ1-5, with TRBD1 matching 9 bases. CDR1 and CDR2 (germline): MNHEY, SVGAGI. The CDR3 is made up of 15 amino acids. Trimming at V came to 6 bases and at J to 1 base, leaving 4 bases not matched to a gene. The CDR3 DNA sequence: TGTGCCAGCAGGACACAGGGGGCAAGCAATCAGCCCCAGCATTTT. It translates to CASRTQGASNQPQHF.

This CDR3 reads CASSYDLAGVSNQPQHF. In DNA, the CDR3 is TGTGCCAGCAGTTACGATCTGGCGGGGGTAAGCAATCAGCCCCAGCATTTT. The chain carries TRBV6-2 or TRBV6-3 and TRBJ1-5; weak D call: TRBD1 (5 bases). Trimming stripped 2 bases from V and 1 base from J, with 15 bases between. The CDR3 spans 17 residues. Per the germline V gene, CDR1 is MNHEY and CDR2 is SVGEGT.

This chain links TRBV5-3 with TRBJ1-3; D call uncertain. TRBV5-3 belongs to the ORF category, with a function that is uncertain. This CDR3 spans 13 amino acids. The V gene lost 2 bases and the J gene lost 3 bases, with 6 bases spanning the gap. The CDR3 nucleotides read TGTGCCAGAAGCTTTAACAGTGGAAACACCATATATTTT. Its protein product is CARSFNSGNTIYF.

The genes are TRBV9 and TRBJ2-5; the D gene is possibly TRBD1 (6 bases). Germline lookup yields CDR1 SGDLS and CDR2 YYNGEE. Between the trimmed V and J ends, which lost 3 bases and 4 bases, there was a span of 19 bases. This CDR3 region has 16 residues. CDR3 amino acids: CASSDSLGAVVETQYF. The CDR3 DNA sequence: TGTGCCAGCAGCGACAGCTTGGGGGCCGTAGTAGAGACCCAGTACTTC.